The 32 T cell receptor beta chains below all came from one sample that was sequenced in a study of tumor-infiltrating lymphocytes in primary liver carcinoma. Unsorted whole blood yielded blood RNA, and germline DNA was extracted as well. Starting from approximately 500 ng of total RNA, TCR beta cDNA was produced with a primer in the constant region. Three nested multiplex PCR rounds of slightly modified ARM-PCR generated TCR beta libraries. It was with TRBV1-TRBV30 forward primers and a C-beta reverse primer that the first two PCR rounds were run, at around 9 cycles each. MiXCR was run by TCRdb on the multiplex PCR reads, yielding one entry per CDR3 protein. The repertoire holds 300,000 to 400,000 distinct CDR3 sequences, with 65% as singletons. Sequencing was done on a sample of peripheral blood. Receptors were obtained from a middle-aged man with primary liver carcinoma and hepatitis B virus infection.

This clonotype was detected only a few times. This chain uses TRBV5-4 with TRBJ2-1, with TRBD2 identical over 11 bases. The trim removed 3 bases at V and 0 bases at J, leaving 8 bases unmatched. Germline V CDR1 and CDR2: SGHNT, YYREEE (reference sequence). There are 18 residues in the CDR3. The DNA of the CDR3 is TGTGCCAGCAGCTCGGGGACTAGCGGAACTAGCTCCTACAATGAGCAGTTCTTC. This codes for CASSSGTSGTSSYNEQFF.

In this sample, this clonotype turned up once. The germline gene is not matched at one end of the junction; a read error may be the cause. The CDR3 DNA is TGTGCCTGCAGCCCATTCCTTGGGGGGGACGGTAACTCCTACGAGCAGTACTTC. As protein: CACSPFLGGDGNSYEQYF. This chain connects TRBV11-2 to TRBJ2-7, with 7 bases fitting TRBD2. The germline CDR1 and CDR2 sequences are SGHAT and FQNNGV. The CDR3 sequence is 18 residues long.

The chain couples TRBV10-1 to TRBJ2-7, with D possibly matching TRBD2 (5 bases). Germline loops: CDR1 WNHNN, CDR2 SYGVQD (reference sequence). Between the trimmed V and J ends, which lost 7 bases and 4 bases, there was a span of 14 bases. The CDR3 is 13 residues long. DNA of the CDR3: TGCGCCAGCAATCCGGGATGGTTATACGAGCAGTACTTC. Protein sequence: CASNPGWLYEQYF.

The gene calls are TRBV14 and TRBJ2-1; 7 bases match TRBD2. Germline CDR1 and CDR2: SGHDN and FVKESK. With 2 bases clipped from V and 8 bases from J, the junction kept 6 bases outside the gene matches. The CDR3 is 14 residues long. The CDR3 bases are TGTGCCAGCAGCCAAACACTAGCGAACCATGAGCAGTTCTTC. It codes for CASSQTLANHEQFF. Variable domain in full (rest from reference TRBV14 and TRBJ2-1): EAGVTQFPSHSVIEKGQTVTLRCDPISGHDNLYWYRRVMGKEIKFLLHFVKESKQDESGMPNNRFLAERTGGTYSTLKVQPAELEDSGVYFCASSQTLANHEQFFGPGTRLTVL.

The genes are TRBV6-5 and TRBJ1-6, with no clear D. Germline V gives CDR1 MNHEY, CDR2 SVGAGI. Trimming shortened V by 4 bases and J by 9 bases, and 10 bases separated the two germline ends. This CDR3 is built from 13 residues. CDR3 DNA: TGTGCCAGCAGTTCAAGACCGGGTTCACCCCTCCACTTT. Encoded protein: CASSSRPGSPLHF.

Details on this clonotype: The final CDR3 position lacks the conserved phenylalanine or tryptophan, pointing to a likely read error. The DNA is left out, because the CDR3 cannot be placed on it with certainty; the CDR3 is given as TCRdb lists it. The chain links TRBV6-2 or TRBV6-3 to TRBJ2-7; the DNA was not used to check the table's D call, TRBD2. The CDR3 spans 15 amino acids, including both terminal residues. From germline, CDR1 is MNHEY and CDR2 SVGEGT. The chain's CDR3 is CASSYSGTNSYEKYS.

This clonotype was observed at least ten times. The chain uses TRBV12-3 or TRBV12-4 and TRBJ2-2; 7 bases map to TRBD2. The CDR3 runs to 15 residues. The junction had 6 bases not matched to a gene; V was cut back by 2 bases and J by 6 bases. The CDR3 spells CASSLIPGRAGELFF. For the CDR3, the DNA is TGTGCCAGCAGTTTAATCCCAGGGAGGGCCGGGGAGCTGTTTTTT.

About this clonotype: Germline and junction disagree at one end, which may indicate a read error. The rearrangement joins TRBV11-2 to TRBJ2-1, with 12 bases fitting TRBD2. This CDR3 region has 15 residues. Per germline, CDR1 SGHAT and CDR2 FQNNGV. The CDR3 coding sequence is TGTACCAGCAGCTTTCTAGCGGGAGGGAGGAATGAGCAGTCCTTC. This sequence encodes CTSSFLAGGRNEQSF.

This clonotype has a handful of counts. The chain is built from TRBV5-4 and TRBJ2-3, with 10 bases identical to TRBD2. The V gene's germline CDR1 is SGHNT and CDR2 YYREEE (reference sequence). The ends lost 0 bases at V and 4 bases at J; junction bases unmatched: 8. The CDR3 sequence is 17 residues long. The CDR3 sequence is CASSLGASGSRADTQYF. The CDR3 coding sequence is TGTGCCAGCAGCTTGGGGGCTAGCGGGAGTAGGGCAGATACGCAGTATTTT.

As for this clonotype: One end of the junction varies from germline; a read error may be responsible. The V and J genes are TRBV11-2 and TRBJ1-1; D perhaps matches TRBD1 (5 bases). Germline CDR1 is SGHAT and CDR2 is FQNNGV. The CDR3 extends over 14 amino acids. Here the CDR3 reads CASSLDGGMIEALF. CDR3 nucleotides: TGTGCCAGCAGCTTAGATGGGGGTATGATTGAAGCTCTCTTT.

A word on this clonotype: This could be a read error, since a much larger clone is one nucleotide away. The gene calls are TRBV12-3 or TRBV12-4 and TRBJ2-7, with 10 bases fitting TRBD2. This CDR3 region has 14 residues. After removal of 6 bases from V and 4 bases from J, the junction contained 6 bases not matched to a gene. CDR3 protein: CASRRAGGPYEQYF. The CDR3 DNA follows: TGTGCCAGCAGACGAGCGGGAGGGCCATACGAGCAGTACTTC.

As regards this clonotype: The conserved phenylalanine or tryptophan is not found at the CDR3 terminus, so this likely reflects a read error. The rearrangement joins TRBV11-2 to TRBJ2-7; the D is unclear. Trimming left V 4 bases short and J 4 bases short, with 8 bases between. Germline CDR1 is SGHAT and CDR2 is FQNNGV. CDR3 length equals 12 residues. The CDR3, as DNA: TGTGCCAGCAGCTCCTTAAATTACGAGCAGTACCTC. Encoded protein: CASSSLNYEQYL.

The CDR3 loop is CASSPEQTRVYEQYF. As DNA, the CDR3 is TGTGCCAGCAGCCCCGAGCAAACCAGGGTCTACGAGCAGTACTTC. V and J are TRBV6-6 and TRBJ2-7, with D perhaps TRBD1 (5 bases). Deletions cut 6 bases from V and 3 bases from J, with 18 bases between. Germline V gene sequence: CDR1 MNHNY, CDR2 SVGAGI (reference sequence). The CDR3 runs to 15 residues.

A word on this clonotype: This could be a read error, since a much larger clone is one nucleotide away. This chain uses TRBV4-1 with TRBJ1-2; perhaps TRBD1 as D (5 bases). The CDR3 loop spans 14 amino acids. Germline V lookup: CDR1 MGHRA, CDR2 YSYEKL. The V end lost 1 base, the J end lost 2 bases, and 8 bases lay between the germline ends. The CDR3 loop reads CASSQAWGNYGYTF. CDR3 nucleotides: TGCGCCAGCAGCCAAGCCTGGGGGAACTATGGCTACACCTTC.

A note on this clonotype: The germline gene is not matched at one end of the junction; a read error may be the cause. The chain uses TRBV11-2 and TRBJ2-5, with D perhaps given as TRBD1 or TRBD2 (6 bases each). The CDR3 runs 15 residues. Germline V lookup: CDR1 SGHAT, CDR2 FQNNGV. The CDR3, as DNA: TGTGCCAGTAGCTTAGAGGCTGGGGGGCCAAAGACCCAGTACTTC. Protein product: CASSLEAGGPKTQYF.

This clonotype has at least ten counts. The V call is TRBV6-1, the J call TRBJ2-3, with unresolved D. The V and J ends lost 5 bases and 2 bases respectively, with 11 bases between them. The CDR3 length is 14 residues. Looked up from germline, CDR1 is MNHNS and CDR2 is SASEGT. Here the CDR3 reads CASSLAHTTDTQYF. CDR3 nucleotides: TGTGCCAGCAGTTTGGCACATACCACAGATACGCAGTATTTT.

This chain links TRBV5-1 with TRBJ1-2; TRBD1 might be the D (5 bases). Germline V gene lookup returns CDR1 SGHRS and CDR2 YFSETQ. The V gene lost 0 bases and the J gene lost 7 bases, with 19 bases spanning the gap. The CDR3 has 16 residues. This chain's CDR3 is CASSLDSHDRGSGYTF. The DNA for the CDR3 is TGCGCCAGCAGCTTGGATAGTCACGACCGGGGGTCTGGCTACACCTTC. The full variable domain, its missing parts supplied by reference TRBV5-1 and TRBJ1-2, is KAGVTQTPRYLIKTRGQQVTLSCSPISGHRSVSWYQQTPGQGLQFLFEYFSETQRNKGNFPGRFSGRQFSNSRSEMNVSTLELGDSALYLCASSLDSHDRGSGYTFGSGTRLTVV.

This clonotype was detected ten times or more. At one end the junction does not follow the germline gene, possibly because of a read error. The rearrangement links TRBV11-2 to TRBJ2-7; D is unresolved. The CDR3 contains 13 residues. CDR1 SGHAT and CDR2 FQNNGV come from the germline V gene. In DNA form, the CDR3 reads TGTGCCAGCAGTTTAGTTGGGGCCTACGAGCAGTACTTC. It specifies CASSLVGAYEQYF.

About this clonotype itself: Likely a read error: the CDR3 ends without its conserved phenylalanine or tryptophan. The chain joins TRBV29-1 to TRBJ2-7, with D hard to call. Germline CDR1 is SQVTM and CDR2 is ANQGSEA. Trimming took off 8 bases at V and 3 bases at J, with 20 bases between the two ends. The CDR3 runs to 14 residues. This CDR3 reads CSPSWIGISYEQYL. Here the CDR3 DNA reads TGCAGCCCGTCCTGGATAGGAATCAGCTACGAGCAGTACTTA.

As for this clonotype: At one boundary the junction diverges from the germline segment, which might be a read error. The chain combines TRBV6-6 with TRBJ2-7, with a possible D match to TRBD1 (6 bases). This CDR3 comprises 18 residues. From germline, CDR1 is MNHNY and CDR2 SVGAGI (reference sequence). CDR3 nucleotide sequence: TGTGCCAGCAATTACTCGAGGGAAACAGGGCTCCACTCCTACGAGCAGTATTTC. Its protein is CASNYSRETGLHSYEQYF.

Note on this clonotype: The CDR3 carries no conserved terminal phenylalanine or tryptophan, so it likely arises from a read error. The limits of the CDR3 on the DNA are not certain, so only TCRdb's listed CDR3 is given. The chain links TRBV29-1 to TRBJ2-7; whether TRBD1, the table's D call, matches the DNA was not checked. The CDR3 has 14 residues if both end residues are counted. Per the germline V gene, CDR1 is SQVTM and CDR2 is ANQGSEA. CDR3 amino acids: CSVEVVGTGDERYL.

This clonotype was seen a handful of times. The V and J genes are TRBV5-4 and TRBJ1-1; 7 bases line up with TRBD1. The CDR3 is 13 amino acids. J gave up 6 bases and V 4 bases, and 6 bases lay outside the gene matches. Germline loops: CDR1 SGHNT, CDR2 YYREEE (reference sequence). In DNA form, the CDR3 reads TGTGCCAGCAGCCACGGGACAGCTCCTGAAGCTTTCTTT. Its protein product is CASSHGTAPEAFF.

As concerns this clonotype: One junction end disagrees with the germline gene, perhaps due to a read error. The V gene is TRBV6-6, the J gene TRBJ2-5, with D maybe TRBD2 (6 bases). CDR1 MNHNY and CDR2 SVGAGI come from the germline V gene (reference sequence). There are 15 residues in the CDR3. The CDR3 DNA reads as TGTGTCAGCAGTACAGCCGGGACTGGCATTGAGACCCAGTACTTC. This codes for CVSSTAGTGIETQYF.

To note about this clonotype: The junction does not match germline at one end; this may be a read error. The rearrangement joins TRBV11-2 to TRBJ2-3, with TRBD2 matching over 7 bases. The CDR3 spans 16 residues. CDR1 SGHAT and CDR2 FQNNGV come from the germline V gene. CDR3 bases: TGTGCCAGCAGCTTTCGAACTAGCGTAGGCACATATACGCAGTATTTT. It is translated as CASSFRTSVGTYTQYF.

As to this clonotype: One end of the junction fails to match germline, which may point to a read error. CDR3 bases: TGTGCCAGCACATTAAAACAGGGTGGGAACACTGAAGCTTTATTT. Translating it yields CASTLKQGGNTEALF. The J gene is TRBJ1-1, the V gene TRBV6-1; a possible D gene is TRBD1 (6 bases). The CDR3 has 15 amino acids. Germline CDR1 reads MNHNS; CDR2 reads SASEGT.

The chain employs TRBV28 and TRBJ2-5, with TRBD2 matching 7 bases. The CDR3 totals 16 residues. Germline V gene sequence: CDR1 MDHEN, CDR2 SYDVKM. V lost 7 bases, J lost 2 bases, and 13 bases stayed unmatched. As DNA, the CDR3 is TGTGCCAGCAACCCGGGAGCGGGACGCTTGCAAGAGACCCAGTACTTC. It is translated as CASNPGAGRLQETQYF.

Remarks on this clonotype: A much more abundant neighbour one base away suggests this may be a read error. The J gene is TRBJ2-3, the V gene TRBV6-6; the D gene is possibly TRBD1 (5 bases). Germline values: CDR1 MNHNY, CDR2 SVGAGI (reference sequence). The CDR3 extends over 15 amino acids. CDR3 region: CASSYSRDRRDTHYF. The DNA of the CDR3 is TGTGCCAGCAGTTACTCTCGTGACAGACGAGATACGCATTATTTT.

Comments on this clonotype: Here the CDR3 omits its conserved ending phenylalanine or tryptophan, so a read error is the likely source. The J gene is TRBJ1-6, the V gene TRBV6-5; TRBD1 matches at 7 bases. J was trimmed by 10 bases and V by 7 bases; bases with no gene match: 16. The germline CDR1 and CDR2 sequences are MNHEY and SVGAGI. The CDR3 contains 16 residues. CDR3 in DNA: TGTGCCAGCAATCTCGAGTTAGGGGGCCTGGGGTCACCCCTCCACTTG. Translation gives CASNLELGGLGSPLHL.

This sequence joins TRBV4-1 and TRBJ1-2; 9 bases match TRBD1. The CDR3 covers 19 residues. Germline V gene lookup returns CDR1 MGHRA and CDR2 YSYEKL. V lost 7 bases and J lost 8; bases outside the gene matches: 26. CDR3 in amino acids: CASNLRILSVGTGYVGYTF. CDR3 nucleotides: TGCGCCAGCAACCTACGCATACTGTCGGTCGGGACAGGGTATGTAGGCTACACCTTC.

The gene calls are TRBV12-2 and TRBJ2-7; the DNA was not compared with TRBD2, the D call given in the table. TRBV12-2 is annotated as a pseudogene. This CDR3 is built from 19 residues. The CDR3 loop is CASRPRLGLAGGYAYEQYF. CDR3 DNA sequence: TGTGCAAGTCGCCCTAGATTGGGACTAGCGGGTGGTTACGCCTACGAGCAGTACTTC.

Comment on this clonotype: A read error is possible here, since a much larger clone lies one base away. The chain employs TRBV5-4 and TRBJ2-5, with D perhaps matching TRBD2 (6 bases). This CDR3 is 13 amino acids long. In germline, CDR1 is SGHNT, CDR2 YYREEE (reference sequence). Trimming took off 9 bases at V and 5 bases at J, with 17 bases between the two ends. Written as DNA, the CDR3 is TGTGCCAACTCAACTCGGGGGACGGAGACCCAGTACTTC. It specifies CANSTRGTETQYF.

The count of this clonotype is one. This chain uses TRBV29-1 with TRBJ1-2; 9 bases match TRBD1. Germline V CDR1 and CDR2: SQVTM, ANQGSEA. The CDR3 has 15 amino acids. The J segment lost 6 bases and the V segment lost 6 bases, leaving 14 bases of the junction unmatched. The CDR3 sequence is CSVSSWTGANNGYTF. The CDR3 region has the DNA TGCAGCGTCTCCTCATGGACAGGGGCCAACAATGGCTACACCTTC.